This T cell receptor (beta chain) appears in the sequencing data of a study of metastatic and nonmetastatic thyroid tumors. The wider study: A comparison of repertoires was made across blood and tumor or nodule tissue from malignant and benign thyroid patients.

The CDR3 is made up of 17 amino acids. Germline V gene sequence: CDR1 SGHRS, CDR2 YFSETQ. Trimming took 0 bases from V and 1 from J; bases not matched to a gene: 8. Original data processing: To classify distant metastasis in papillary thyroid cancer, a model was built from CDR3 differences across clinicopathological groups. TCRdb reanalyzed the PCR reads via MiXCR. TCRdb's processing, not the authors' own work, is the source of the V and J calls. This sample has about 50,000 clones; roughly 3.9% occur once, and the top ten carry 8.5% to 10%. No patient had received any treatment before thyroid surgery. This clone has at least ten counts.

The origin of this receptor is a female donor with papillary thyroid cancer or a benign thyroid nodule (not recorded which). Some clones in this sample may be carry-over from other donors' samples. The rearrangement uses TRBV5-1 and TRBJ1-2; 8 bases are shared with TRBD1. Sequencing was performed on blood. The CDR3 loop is CASSLGETGGLNYGYTF. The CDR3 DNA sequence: TGCGCCAGCAGCTTGGGTGAAACAGGGGGACTTAACTATGGCTACACCTTC.